This T cell receptor (beta chain) comes out of a study of blood T cell repertoires in COVID-19. The CDR3 spans 15 residues. The germline CDR1 and CDR2 sequences are MDHEN and SYDVKM. The V gene lost 6 bases and the J gene lost 5 bases, with 16 bases spanning the gap. Using immunoSEQ multiplex PCR, the repertoire was profiled, and TCRdb retains in-frame clones only, with some absent. The repertoire has under 150,000 clones, around 87% of them found once; the top ten carry approximately 2.8%. Material for sequencing was peripheral blood. The sequence was collected from a woman aged 55-69 years with active COVID-19. The J gene is TRBJ2-2, the V gene TRBV28; tentative D call: TRBD2 (6 bases). CDR3: CASSPFGGGTGELFF. The CDR3 coding sequence is TGTGCCAGCAGCCCTTTTGGGGGAGGAACCGGGGAGCTGTTTTTT.